This T cell receptor (beta chain) originates from a study of T cells after yellow fever vaccination. Deletions cut 1 base from V and 2 bases from J, with 3 bases between. Germline V lookup: CDR1 DFQATT, CDR2 SNEGSKA (reference sequence). There are 13 residues in the CDR3. TCRdb recomputed calls from the 5' RACE reads with MiXCR, one row per CDR3 protein. Altogether roughly 320,000 distinct CDR3 sequences are present, approximately 12% being singletons, with the ten largest covering 3% to 3.5%. This clonotype showed up just a few times. Its antigen remains unidentified. Study-level points and caveats: High-abundance clonotypes from the bulk population could contaminate FACS-sorted repertoires. Reappearance after the booster was observed for most primary-vaccination clones (roughly 97% CD4, more than 70% CD8).

The V gene is TRBV20-1, the J gene TRBJ2-6; D not resolved. The sample in question was CD4+ T cells sorted from PBMCs, obtained 45 days after the yellow fever booster vaccination. This receptor was obtained from a young man who received the YFV17D yellow fever vaccine. CDR3 sequence (DNA): TGCAGTGCTAGAGTCGCTGGGGCCAACGTCCTGACTTTC. Translating gives CSARVAGANVLTF.